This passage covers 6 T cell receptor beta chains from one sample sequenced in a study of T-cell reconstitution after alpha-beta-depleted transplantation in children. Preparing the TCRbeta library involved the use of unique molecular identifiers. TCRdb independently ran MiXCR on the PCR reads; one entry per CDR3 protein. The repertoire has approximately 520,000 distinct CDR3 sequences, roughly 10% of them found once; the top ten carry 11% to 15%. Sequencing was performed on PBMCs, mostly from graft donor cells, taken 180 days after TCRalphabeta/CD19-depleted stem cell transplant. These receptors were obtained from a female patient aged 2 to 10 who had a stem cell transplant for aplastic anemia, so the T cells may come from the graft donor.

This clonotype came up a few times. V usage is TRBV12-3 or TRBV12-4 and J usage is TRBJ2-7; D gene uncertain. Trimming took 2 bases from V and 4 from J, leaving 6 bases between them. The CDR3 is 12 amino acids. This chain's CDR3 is CASSLPEYEQYF. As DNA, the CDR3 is TGTGCCAGCAGTTTACCAGAGTACGAGCAGTACTTC.

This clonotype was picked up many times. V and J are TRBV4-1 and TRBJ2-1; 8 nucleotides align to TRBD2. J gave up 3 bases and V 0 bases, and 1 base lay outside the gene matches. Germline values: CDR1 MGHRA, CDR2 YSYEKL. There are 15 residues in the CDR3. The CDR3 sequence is CASSQELADYNEQFF. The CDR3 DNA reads TGCGCCAGCAGCCAAGAACTAGCGGACTACAATGAGCAGTTCTTC.

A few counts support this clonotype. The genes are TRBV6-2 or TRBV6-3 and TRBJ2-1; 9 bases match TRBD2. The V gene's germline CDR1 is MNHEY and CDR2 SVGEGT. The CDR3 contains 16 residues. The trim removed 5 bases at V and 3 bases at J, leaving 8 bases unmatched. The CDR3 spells CASSDRLAANYNEQFF. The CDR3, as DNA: TGTGCCAGCAGTGATAGACTAGCGGCCAACTACAATGAGCAGTTCTTC.

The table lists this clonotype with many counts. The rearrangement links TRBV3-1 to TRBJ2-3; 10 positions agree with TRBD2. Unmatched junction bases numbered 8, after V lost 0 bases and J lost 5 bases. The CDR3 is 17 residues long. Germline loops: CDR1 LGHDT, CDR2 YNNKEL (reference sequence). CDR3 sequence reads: CASSQDPLAGVEDTQYF. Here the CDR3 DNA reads TGTGCCAGCAGCCAAGATCCCCTAGCGGGGGTGGAAGATACGCAGTATTTT.

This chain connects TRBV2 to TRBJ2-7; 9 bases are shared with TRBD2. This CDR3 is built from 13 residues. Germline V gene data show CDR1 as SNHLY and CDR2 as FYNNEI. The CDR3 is CARRSSGSYEQYF. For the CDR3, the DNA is TGTGCAAGGAGGAGTAGCGGGAGCTACGAGCAGTACTTC.

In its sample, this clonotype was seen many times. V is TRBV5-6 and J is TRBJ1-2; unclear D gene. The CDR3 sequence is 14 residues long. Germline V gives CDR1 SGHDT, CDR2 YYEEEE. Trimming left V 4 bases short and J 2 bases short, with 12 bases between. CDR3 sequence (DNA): TGTGCCAGCAGCCCACCCAGCGGGAACTATGGCTACACCTTC. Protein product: CASSPPSGNYGYTF.